This T cell receptor (beta chain) comes out of a study of T cells in Graves' hyperthyroidism and ophthalmopathy. Study-level results: Most thyroid clonotypes expanded above 0.001 were also detected in blood.

This clonotype was found many times. Its specificity is not known. Around 10 ml fresh peripheral blood yielded the PBMCs. This CDR3 contains 14 residues. CDR1 is GTSNPN and CDR2 is SVGIG in the germline V gene (reference sequence). V trimming: 8 bases; J trimming: 1 base; junction bases outside the gene matches: 10. Amplified TCR beta CDR3 regions came from RNA transcripts. HTBI primers were employed in a first-round RT-PCR of the TCR CDR3. TCRdb fed the multiplex PCR reads into MiXCR, producing one record per CDR3 protein. The sample shows fewer than 650,000 distinct CDR3 sequences, approximately 15% of them seen only once.

The chain combines TRBV30 with TRBJ2-7; 8 bases match TRBD1. The sequence derives from a middle-aged woman with Graves' ophthalmopathy. Sequencing was carried out using blood. The CDR3 here is CAGTGTPSSYEQYF. In nucleotides, the CDR3 is TGTGCCGGGACAGGTACCCCATCATCCTACGAGCAGTACTTC.